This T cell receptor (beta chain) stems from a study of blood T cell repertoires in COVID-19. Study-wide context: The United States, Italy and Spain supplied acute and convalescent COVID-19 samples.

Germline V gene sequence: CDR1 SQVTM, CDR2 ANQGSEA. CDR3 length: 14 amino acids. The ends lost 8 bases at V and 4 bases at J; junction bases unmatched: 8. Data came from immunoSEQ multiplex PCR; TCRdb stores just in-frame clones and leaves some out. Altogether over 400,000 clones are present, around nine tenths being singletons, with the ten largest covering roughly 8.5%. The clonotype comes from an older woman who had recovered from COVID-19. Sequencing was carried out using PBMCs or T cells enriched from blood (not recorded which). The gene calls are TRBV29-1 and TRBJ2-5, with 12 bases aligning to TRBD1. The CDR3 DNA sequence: TGCAGCTCCTCCGGGACAGGGGGCGCAGAGACCCAGTACTTC. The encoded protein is CSSSGTGGAETQYF.